The 15 T cell receptor beta chains below were found in one sample sequenced in a study of cytomegalovirus exposure and HLA in healthy donors. Primers: 60 Vbeta forward and 13 Jbeta reverse. Assay: immunoSEQ multiplex PCR; the TCRdb copy retains only in-frame clones and omits some. Of roughly 140,000 clones listed, around 77% are singletons. The source material was PBMCs. All receptors come from a woman between 40 and 55 years old in good health and CMV-seropositive.

This clone was found a few times. V gene TRBV5-4 combines with J gene TRBJ2-7; 7 positions match TRBD2. CDR3 size: 16 residues. The germline gives CDR1 SGHNT, CDR2 YYREEE (reference sequence). V was clipped by 3 bases and J by 1 base; unmatched bases: 10. The CDR3 DNA is TGTGCCAGCAGCTCTAGGGACTATGGTGTGTCCTACGAGCAGTACTTC. Amino acids: CASSSRDYGVSYEQYF.

V and J are TRBV19 and TRBJ2-1; tentative D call: TRBD2 (5 bases). Looked up from germline, CDR1 is LNHDA and CDR2 is SQIVND (reference sequence). Trimming took off 8 bases at V and 0 bases at J, with 14 bases between the two ends. The CDR3 has 15 residues. In DNA, the CDR3 is TGTGCCAGTTCCTCCTTGGGGAGCTCCTACAATGAGCAGTTCTTC. Amino acid sequence: CASSSLGSSYNEQFF.

This clone occurred a few times. The chain carries TRBV5-6 and TRBJ1-1, with 9 positions matching TRBD1. Looked up from germline, CDR1 is SGHDT and CDR2 is YYEEEE. After removal of 4 bases from V and 5 bases from J, the junction contained 6 bases not matched to a gene. There are 14 residues in the CDR3. CDR3 in amino acids: CASSRGQGRTEAFF. Written as DNA, the CDR3 is TGTGCCAGCAGCCGAGGACAGGGGAGGACTGAAGCTTTCTTT.

The CDR3 DNA sequence: TGTGCCAGCAGTGACATAATGGTATCGAGTCTTGGTAGAAGCGGCAATCAGCCCCAGCATTTT. This translates into CASSDIMVSSLGRSGNQPQHF. The V gene is TRBV6-4, the J gene TRBJ1-5, with no clear D. Trimming removed 2 bases from V and 2 bases from J, with 28 bases in between. There are 21 residues in the CDR3. Germline values: CDR1 MRHNA, CDR2 SNTAGT.

This clone was picked up a small number of times. The chain uses TRBV4-2 and TRBJ2-5; 12 bases match TRBD2. The DNA end lines up better with TRBJ2-7; the J call may be wrong. Germline lookup yields CDR1 LGHNA and CDR2 YNFKEQ. The CDR3 loop spans 16 amino acids. The CDR3 loop is CASSPQLAGGAYEQYF. CDR3 DNA: TGTGCCAGCAGCCCCCAACTAGCGGGGGGCGCCTACGAGCAGTACTTC.

The count of this clone is one. The chain is built from TRBV5-1 and TRBJ1-2, with D unclear. This CDR3 has 12 residues. Deletions cut 2 bases from V and 8 bases from J, with 10 bases between. The germline V gene encodes CDR1 SGHRS and CDR2 YFSETQ. The CDR3 reads CASSFSWEGYTF. The CDR3 DNA is TGCGCCAGCAGCTTCTCATGGGAGGGCTACACCTTC.

J is TRBJ2-2 and V is TRBV9; weak D call: TRBD2 (5 bases). Germline V lookup: CDR1 SGDLS, CDR2 YYNGEE. Trimming shortened V by 3 bases and J by 8 bases, and 17 bases separated the two germline ends. The CDR3 totals 15 residues. In DNA form, the CDR3 reads TGTGCCAGCAGCGCTCGGACGGGAACTTTGGGGGAGCTGTTTTTT. Protein sequence: CASSARTGTLGELFF.

This clone was seen a single time. This chain links TRBV5-1 with TRBJ2-7; D is possibly TRBD2 (7 bases). V gave up 0 bases and J gave up 4 bases, with 14 bases separating them. CDR3 length: 15 amino acids. Germline V gene data show CDR1 as SGHRS and CDR2 as YFSETQ. In nucleotides, the CDR3 is TGCGCCAGCAGCTTGGAGGTGGGGGGGCCTTACGAGCAGTACTTC. This gives the protein CASSLEVGGPYEQYF.

The chain has TRBV11-2 and TRBJ2-3; 7 bases align to TRBD1. Germline trimming cut 2 bases from V and 9 bases from J; bases unmatched to any gene: 5. In germline, CDR1 is SGHAT, CDR2 FQNNGV. This CDR3 has 13 residues. DNA for the CDR3: TGTGCCAGCAGCTTACAGCGACAGGGAACGCAGTATTTT. It encodes CASSLQRQGTQYF.

V usage is TRBV19 and J usage is TRBJ2-3; a possible D gene is TRBD1 (5 bases). The CDR3 has 13 amino acids. From germline, CDR1 is LNHDA and CDR2 SQIVND (reference sequence). Trimming removed 4 bases from V and 4 bases from J, with 9 bases in between. The CDR3 sequence: CASSSRAPDTQYF. The CDR3 DNA reads as TGTGCCAGTAGTAGCAGGGCCCCAGATACGCAGTATTTT.

The chain has TRBV7-3 and TRBJ1-1; a possible D gene is TRBD1 (6 bases). CDR1 is SGHTA, CDR2 FQGTGA, per germline. V dropped 4 bases and J dropped 1 base, with 10 bases sitting between them. This CDR3 has 14 amino acids. The CDR3 DNA reads as TGTGCCAGCAGCTGGGCGGGGGCGAACACTGAAGCTTTCTTT. Its protein is CASSWAGANTEAFF.

V gene TRBV7-7 combines with J gene TRBJ1-1, with 11 bases matching TRBD1. The V and J ends lost 3 bases and 1 base, in that order; junction bases with no gene match: 4. This CDR3 is 16 amino acids long. Germline V gene data show CDR1 as SSHAT and CDR2 as FNYEAQ (reference sequence). The chain's CDR3 is CASSFWTGGTNTEAFF. CDR3 nucleotides: TGTGCCAGCAGCTTTTGGACAGGGGGCACGAACACTGAAGCTTTCTTT.

The chain joins TRBV6-1 to TRBJ1-4; D is possibly TRBD1 (5 bases). Germline lookup yields CDR1 MNHNS and CDR2 SASEGT. The CDR3 sequence is 15 residues long. Trimming took 6 bases from V and 8 from J, leaving 19 bases between them. In nucleotides, the CDR3 is TGTGCCAGCAGGGGGCGGCCGGCAGGGAACGAAAAACTGTTTTTT. It encodes CASRGRPAGNEKLFF.

This clone was seen a single time. The gene calls are TRBV28 and TRBJ2-1; the D gene is possibly TRBD2 (6 bases). The V gene lost 2 bases and the J gene lost 9 bases, with 17 bases spanning the gap. This CDR3 contains 15 residues. Germline values: CDR1 MDHEN, CDR2 SYDVKM. The CDR3 coding sequence is TGTGCCAGCAGTTTAATTGGGTCGGGGGTAATTGAGCAGTTCTTC. It specifies CASSLIGSGVIEQFF. The full variable domain, its missing parts supplied by reference TRBV28 and TRBJ2-1, is DVKVTQSSRYLVKRTGEKVFLECVQDMDHENMFWYRQDPGLGLRLIYFSYDVKMKEKGDIPEGYSVSREKKERFSLILESASTNQTSMYLCASSLIGSGVIEQFFGPGTRLTVL.

This chain uses TRBV6-6 with TRBJ2-7, with 12 bases identical to TRBD2. CDR1 MNHNY and CDR2 SVGAGI come from the germline V gene (reference sequence). Trimming cost V 1 base and J 7 bases; bases outside gene matches: 5. The CDR3 extends over 15 amino acids. The CDR3 DNA is TGTGCCAGCAGTTACTGGACTAGCGGGGTGGGTGAGCAGTACTTC. Its protein product is CASSYWTSGVGEQYF.